These 28 T cell receptor beta chains were sequenced from one sample in a study of T cell responses to AZD1222 COVID-19 vaccine. The table came from immunoSEQ multiplex PCR; TCRdb's copy has only in-frame clones and leaves some out. The sample holds roughly 130,000 clones; 90% to 95% are singletons and the top ten take 1.5% to 2%. The source was peripheral blood, collected on day 0 of AZD1222 vaccination. All receptors come from an adult in good health.

The chain carries TRBV7-9 and TRBJ2-7; D gene ambiguous. The CDR3 consists of 14 residues. Trimming took 4 bases from V and 3 from J, leaving 13 bases between them. From germline, CDR1 is SEHNR and CDR2 FQNEAQ (reference sequence). Here the CDR3 DNA reads TGTGCCAGCAGCTCAACATCTCACCACTACGAGCAGTACTTC. Its protein is CASSSTSHHYEQYF.

The chain has TRBV30 and TRBJ2-5, with D uncertain. The germline gives CDR1 GTSNPN, CDR2 SVGIG (reference sequence). This CDR3 has 14 amino acids. V dropped 0 bases and J dropped 5 bases, with 13 bases sitting between them. The CDR3 DNA reads as TGTGCCTGGAGTGTAATCGCCCCTGGGGAGACCCAGTACTTC. This translates into CAWSVIAPGETQYF.

This chain joins TRBV5-4 and TRBJ2-3; 7 bases map to TRBD2. The CDR3 runs 15 residues. CDR1 SGHNT and CDR2 YYREEE come from the germline V gene (reference sequence). Trimming cost V 5 bases and J 2 bases; bases outside gene matches: 8. As DNA, the CDR3 is TGTGCCAGCAGGCCCGCTAGCGGATCCACAGATACGCAGTATTTT. Translating gives CASRPASGSTDTQYF.

V usage is TRBV10-3 and J usage is TRBJ2-7; a possible D gene is TRBD1 (5 bases). Between the trimmed V and J ends, which lost 7 bases and 10 bases, there was a span of 14 bases. CDR3 size: 11 residues. Germline loops: CDR1 ENHRY, CDR2 SYGVKD. This CDR3 reads CAITDQGFQYF. The CDR3, as DNA: TGTGCCATCACCGATCAGGGTTTCCAGTACTTC.

The chain has TRBV18 and TRBJ2-2, with D possibly being TRBD1 or TRBD2 (6 bases each). Germline CDR1 and CDR2: KGHSH and LQKENI. Trimming stripped 1 base from V and 4 bases from J, with 13 bases between. The length of the CDR3 is 16 residues. CDR3 sequence (DNA): TGTGCCAGCTCACCACGGGCCGGGGGCATCACCGGGGAGCTGTTTTTT. Residues: CASSPRAGGITGELFF.

This clone was detected a few times. The J gene is TRBJ1-1, the V gene TRBV5-1; 7 nucleotides align to TRBD1. The CDR3 spans 12 residues. Germline CDR1 and CDR2: SGHRS and YFSETQ. The trim removed 4 bases at V and 10 bases at J, leaving 7 bases unmatched. CDR3 region: CASSLTGTGAFF. The CDR3 region has the DNA TGCGCCAGCAGCCTGACAGGGACGGGAGCTTTCTTT.

The chain links TRBV6-1 to TRBJ2-3; perhaps TRBD2 as D (6 bases). The V gene lost 3 bases and the J gene lost 4 bases, with 20 bases spanning the gap. The CDR3 has 17 residues. Germline V gene lookup returns CDR1 MNHNS and CDR2 SASEGT. The CDR3, as DNA: TGTGCCAGCAGTGAGGTCTGGGGCGGGGAGGAGGCAGATACGCAGTATTTT. This translates into CASSEVWGGEEADTQYF.

The chain's CDR3 is CASSRQAYGYTF. The CDR3 DNA is TGTGCCAGCAGCCGACAGGCCTATGGCTACACCTTC. This chain uses TRBV28 with TRBJ1-2, with D possibly TRBD1 on 6 matching bases. Germline CDR1 reads MDHEN; CDR2 reads SYDVKM. The V end was cut by 6 bases, the J end by 4 bases, with 9 bases between. The CDR3 contains 12 residues.

The chain uses TRBV11-3 and TRBJ2-7; D is possibly TRBD2 (6 bases). From germline, CDR1 is SGHNT and CDR2 YENEEA. V lost 1 base, J lost 0 bases, and 10 bases lay in between. The CDR3 runs 15 residues. CDR3 sequence reads: CASSLGGEFSYEQYF. The CDR3 coding sequence is TGTGCCAGCAGCTTAGGCGGGGAGTTCTCCTACGAGCAGTACTTC.

J is TRBJ1-5 and V is TRBV2; D is unclear. V was trimmed by 3 bases and J by 5 bases, leaving 8 bases between them. Germline V gene data show CDR1 as SNHLY and CDR2 as FYNNEI. The length of the CDR3 is 13 residues. The chain's CDR3 is CASSEVEDQPQHF. CDR3 bases: TGTGCCAGCAGTGAGGTTGAGGATCAGCCCCAGCATTTT.

The CDR3 DNA sequence: TGTGCCAGCAGTGATTTTGCCCGAGGGAAGAACACTGAAGCTTTCTTT. Translated: CASSDFARGKNTEAFF. The chain employs TRBV25-1 and TRBJ1-1, with D uncertain. Trimming cost V 3 bases and J 1 base, with 15 bases left between them. Germline V gene lookup returns CDR1 MGHDK and CDR2 SYGVNS. The CDR3 is made up of 16 amino acids.

This rearrangement joins TRBV19 to TRBJ2-1; D ambiguous. The V and J ends lost 6 bases and 4 bases respectively, with 10 bases between them. Germline-derived CDR1 and CDR2 are LNHDA and SQIVND (reference sequence). The CDR3 runs to 13 residues. CDR3 residues: CASRPTGYNEQFF. In nucleotides, the CDR3 is TGTGCCAGTAGGCCTACGGGTTACAATGAGCAGTTCTTC.

The chain joins TRBV6-2 or TRBV6-3 to TRBJ2-2; the match to TRBD2 covers 8 bases. Germline CDR1 is MNHEY and CDR2 is SVGEGT. V trimming: 3 bases; J trimming: 2 bases; junction bases outside the gene matches: 14. This CDR3 spans 19 amino acids. This CDR3 is CASSYTSREGVLNTGELFF. The DNA for the CDR3 is TGTGCCAGCAGTTATACCTCCCGGGAGGGGGTACTAAACACCGGGGAGCTGTTTTTT.

This chain connects TRBV5-1 to TRBJ1-6; no reliable D call. The CDR3 has 16 residues. V was trimmed by 0 bases and J by 7 bases, leaving 14 bases between them. Germline CDR1 is SGHRS and CDR2 is YFSETQ. CDR3: CASSLEGGLGNSPLHF. The CDR3 DNA reads TGCGCCAGCAGCTTGGAGGGAGGACTAGGAAATTCACCCCTCCACTTT.

The table lists this clone with a few counts. The V gene is TRBV4-2, the J gene TRBJ1-2; no clear D. Germline-derived CDR1 and CDR2 are LGHNA and YNFKEQ. V was clipped by 0 bases and J by 2 bases, with 1 base between them. The CDR3 covers 12 residues. CDR3 region: CASSQENYGYTF. The CDR3 DNA is TGTGCCAGCAGCCAAGAGAACTATGGCTACACCTTC.

The gene calls are TRBV10-3 and TRBJ2-7; 8 nucleotides line up with TRBD2. The CDR3 covers 14 residues. V trimming: 7 bases; J trimming: 5 bases; junction bases outside the gene matches: 10. Germline CDR1 ENHRY, CDR2 SYGVKD. The CDR3 here is CAINRGGESDEQYF. As DNA, the CDR3 is TGTGCCATCAACCGGGGGGGCGAGTCGGACGAGCAGTACTTC.

This clone was detected only once. The chain joins TRBV7-8 to TRBJ1-5; D is undetermined. This CDR3 has 16 residues. V lost 0 bases to trimming and J lost 1 base, with 10 bases between them. Looked up from germline, CDR1 is SGHVS and CDR2 is FQNEAQ. CDR3 sequence: CASSLAGFRSNQPQHF. CDR3 bases: TGTGCCAGCAGCTTAGCAGGGTTTCGAAGCAATCAGCCCCAGCATTTT.

The chain links TRBV5-1 to TRBJ1-1; maybe TRBD1 (6 bases). CDR1 is SGHRS, CDR2 YFSETQ, per germline. The CDR3 sequence is 16 residues long. The V and J ends lost 4 bases and 0 bases respectively, with 16 bases between them. CDR3: CASSPSPGGMNTEAFF. In DNA form, the CDR3 reads TGCGCCAGCAGCCCATCTCCGGGGGGCATGAACACTGAAGCTTTCTTT.

V usage is TRBV19 and J usage is TRBJ1-4, with unresolved D. The CDR3 extends over 13 amino acids. Trimming cost V 7 bases and J 5 bases, with 11 bases left between them. Germline V gene lookup returns CDR1 LNHDA and CDR2 SQIVND (reference sequence). In DNA, the CDR3 is TGTGCCAGTACGGGAGGCGGGAATGAAAAACTGTTTTTT. Translation gives CASTGGGNEKLFF.

The chain is built from TRBV7-6 and TRBJ2-1; possibly TRBD2 for D (5 bases). This CDR3 comprises 15 residues. Germline V gene sequence: CDR1 SGHVS, CDR2 FNYEAQ. The V end lost 5 bases, the J end lost 4 bases, and 15 bases lay between the germline ends. The CDR3 DNA follows: TGTGCCAGCAGCCGCTGGGAGTCGTCTTACAATGAGCAGTTCTTC. Protein product: CASSRWESSYNEQFF. The whole variable domain, filled in from reference TRBV7-6 and TRBJ2-1, reads GAGVSQSPRYKVTKRGQDVALRCDPISGHVSLYWYRQALGQGPEFLTYFNYEAQQDKSGLPNDRFSAERPEGSISTLTIQRTEQRDSAMYRCASSRWESSYNEQFFGPGTRLTVL.

The CDR3 region has the DNA TGCGCCAGCAGCTTGGCCGGGACTAGCGGGGTTTACGAGCAGTACTTC. Protein: CASSLAGTSGVYEQYF. This sequence joins TRBV5-1 and TRBJ2-7; 13 bases align to TRBD2. CDR1 SGHRS and CDR2 YFSETQ come from the germline V gene. The CDR3 covers 16 residues. Unmatched junction bases numbered 4, after V lost 0 bases and J lost 4 bases.

The chain uses TRBV5-1 and TRBJ1-1; D is unclear. Deletions cut 2 bases from V and 1 base from J, with 9 bases between. Germline lookup yields CDR1 SGHRS and CDR2 YFSETQ. This CDR3 comprises 14 residues. The CDR3 DNA follows: TGCGCCAGCAGCTTTGAGTCAGGGAACACTGAAGCTTTCTTT. Amino acids: CASSFESGNTEAFF.

This clone showed up just once. V usage is TRBV3-1 (or the pseudogene TRBV3-2) and J usage is TRBJ1-6, with D maybe TRBD1 (6 bases). V lost 0 bases, J lost 9 bases, and 12 bases lay in between. Germline V lookup: CDR1 LGHDT, CDR2 YNNKEL (reference sequence). This CDR3 has 15 amino acids. The CDR3 DNA reads as TGTGCCAGCAGCCAAGATCAGGACAGAGTTTCACCCCTCCACTTT. It is translated as CASSQDQDRVSPLHF.

This clone came up once. The chain recombines TRBV6-6 with TRBJ1-5; no clear D gene. Germline lookup yields CDR1 MNHNY and CDR2 SVGAGI (reference sequence). There are 13 residues in the CDR3. V lost 8 bases and J lost 2, with 10 bases in between. The CDR3, as DNA: TGTGCCAGCGAAGGCAGTCGCAATCAGCCCCAGCATTTT. The encoded protein is CASEGSRNQPQHF.

The V gene is TRBV5-6, the J gene TRBJ1-2, with a possible D match to TRBD1 (6 bases). The CDR3 contains 14 residues. CDR1 is SGHDT, CDR2 YYEEEE, per germline. Deletions cut 4 bases from V and 2 bases from J, with 12 bases between. As DNA, the CDR3 is TGTGCCAGCAGCCCGGAAACAGGGAACTATGGCTACACCTTC. Translated: CASSPETGNYGYTF. The whole variable domain, remainder taken from reference TRBV5-6 and TRBJ1-2, is DAGVTQSPTHLIKTRGQQVTLRCSPKSGHDTVSWYQQALGQGPQFIFQYYEEEERQRGNFPDRFSGHQFPNYSSELNVNALLLGDSALYLCASSPETGNYGYTFGSGTRLTVV.

V gene TRBV10-3 combines with J gene TRBJ2-1; D remains unclear. The germline V gene encodes CDR1 ENHRY and CDR2 SYGVKD. This CDR3 is built from 11 residues. V gave up 9 bases and J gave up 3 bases, with 6 bases separating them. The CDR3 region has the DNA TGTGCCATAAACAGCTACAATGAGCAGTTCTTC. This translates into CAINSYNEQFF.

This chain connects TRBV7-6 to TRBJ2-7, with D possibly being TRBD1 (6 bases). CDR1 and CDR2 from the germline V gene are SGHVS and FNYEAQ. The CDR3 length is 15 residues. The V end lost 2 bases, the J end lost 1 base, and 12 bases lay between the germline ends. CDR3 sequence reads: CASSLYQGFSYEQYF. The CDR3 bases are TGTGCCAGCAGCTTATATCAGGGGTTTTCCTACGAGCAGTACTTC.

The chain's CDR3 is CASSPGGGGMGYGYTF. The CDR3 DNA reads as TGTGCCAGCAGCCCCGGGGGAGGGGGCATGGGCTATGGCTACACCTTC. This chain joins TRBV7-2 and TRBJ1-2; 7 bases line up with TRBD1. This CDR3 region has 16 residues. V trimming: 5 bases; J trimming: 4 bases; junction bases outside the gene matches: 13. Germline V CDR1 and CDR2: SGHTA, FQGNSA.